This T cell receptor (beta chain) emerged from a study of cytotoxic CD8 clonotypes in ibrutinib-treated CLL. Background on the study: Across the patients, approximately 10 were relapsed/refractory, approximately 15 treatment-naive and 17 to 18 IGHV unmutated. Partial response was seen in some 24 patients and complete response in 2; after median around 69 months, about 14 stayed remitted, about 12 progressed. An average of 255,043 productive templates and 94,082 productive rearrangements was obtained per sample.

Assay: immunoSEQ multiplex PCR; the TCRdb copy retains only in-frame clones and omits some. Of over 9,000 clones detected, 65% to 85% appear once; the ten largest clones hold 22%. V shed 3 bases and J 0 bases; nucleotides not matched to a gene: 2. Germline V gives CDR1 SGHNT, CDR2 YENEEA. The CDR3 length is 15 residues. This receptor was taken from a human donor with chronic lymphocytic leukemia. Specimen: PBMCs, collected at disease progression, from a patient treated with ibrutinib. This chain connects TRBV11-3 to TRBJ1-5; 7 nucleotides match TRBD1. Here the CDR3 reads CASSFDRDSNQPQHF. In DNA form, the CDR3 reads TGTGCCAGCAGCTTCGACAGGGATAGCAATCAGCCCCAGCATTTT.